The T cell receptor (beta chain) under discussion was sequenced for a study of T cell responses to AZD1222 COVID-19 vaccine. Regarding the study as a whole: Recipients of two AZD1222 doses showed rising Spike-specific TCR breadth and depth. Regions 160-218 and 743-854 dominated among vaccine-associated CD4 TCRs spanning spike. All repertoire sampling was performed exclusively after the peak T cell response.

A word on this clone: Its specificity is not known.

Trimming shortened V by 0 bases and J by 0 bases, and 4 bases separated the two germline ends. Germline assignment: CDR1 PRHDT and CDR2 FYEKMQ (reference sequence). This CDR3 region has 14 residues. Here immunoSEQ multiplex PCR was the method, and the copy in TCRdb shows in-frame clones only, minus some. This table holds 150,000 to 200,000 clones, approximately 90% found once. The V call is TRBV13, the J call TRBJ2-3; D remains unclear. The sample consisted of peripheral blood, taken 28 days after the second AZD1222 dose. This receptor was identified in an adult who received the AZD1222 COVID-19 vaccine. This CDR3 reads CASSLGRSTDTQYF. The CDR3 DNA sequence: TGTGCCAGCAGCTTAGGTCGCAGCACAGATACGCAGTATTTT.